These 24 T cell receptor beta chains came from one sample sequenced in a study of blood T cell repertoires in COVID-19 (dated by TCRdb to 2019 to 2021). Libraries were made using the immunoSEQ multiplex PCR assay. TCRdb obtained this table from immuneACCESS and retained in-frame rearrangements with V and J assigned. These tables miss some clones; where compared with another copy, unresolved V genes account for less than half of the shortfall, and the remainder is unexplained. Present in this sample are fewer than 110,000 clones, 89% of which were seen just once. The top ten clones comprise 17% of the sample. The specimen was peripheral blood. The receptors were sampled from a woman aged 80 or over in a cohort sampled during active COVID-19.

The V and J genes are TRBV7-8 and TRBJ2-1; 8 nucleotides agree with TRBD1. The CDR3 contains 16 residues. Germline V gene sequence: CDR1 SGHVS, CDR2 FQNEAQ. Unmatched junction bases numbered 5, after V lost 4 bases and J lost 0 bases. CDR3 coding DNA: TGTGCCAGCAGCTCACTCACAGGGGGCTCCTACAATGAGCAGTTCTTC. It encodes CASSSLTGGSYNEQFF.

This clone has a single count. This chain uses TRBV10-2 with TRBJ2-7; 11 bases are shared with TRBD2. Germline V CDR1 and CDR2: WSHSY, SAAADI. The CDR3 runs 15 residues. Losses at the gene ends were 2 bases for V and 5 bases for J; bases not matched to a gene: 5. The CDR3 spells CASSEDSGRVDEQYF. The CDR3 DNA reads as TGCGCCAGCAGTGAGGATAGCGGGAGGGTTGACGAGCAGTACTTC.

The chain combines TRBV6-2 or TRBV6-3 with TRBJ1-5, with 9 positions matching TRBD1. The CDR3 runs 14 residues. Germline V lookup: CDR1 MNHEY, CDR2 SVGEGT. The junction had 3 bases not matched to a gene; V was cut back by 6 bases and J by 3 bases. Here the CDR3 DNA reads TGTGCCAGCAGCAGGGACAGGGACAATCAGCCCCAGCATTTT. This gives the protein CASSRDRDNQPQHF.

The rearrangement joins TRBV14 to TRBJ2-1; 7 bases map to TRBD2. V shed 11 bases, J shed 7 bases, and the junction held 20 bases outside the gene matches. Per the germline V gene, CDR1 is SGHDN and CDR2 is FVKESK. This CDR3 has 16 amino acids. CDR3 bases: TGTGCCGTCCGAAAGGTGGAAGCGGGGTTAGGGAATGAGCAGTTCTTC. It is translated as CAVRKVEAGLGNEQFF.

The chain employs TRBV11-2 and TRBJ2-7; TRBD2 matches 7 bases. The length of the CDR3 is 13 residues. CDR1 is SGHAT, CDR2 FQNNGV, per germline. V shed 3 bases and J 11 bases; nucleotides not matched to a gene: 10. The CDR3 region is CASSLSGNGEKYF. For the CDR3, the DNA is TGTGCCAGCAGCTTGAGCGGGAATGGGGAAAAGTACTTC.

V is TRBV12-3 or TRBV12-4 and J is TRBJ2-5, with a weak D call TRBD2 (7 bases). The length of the CDR3 is 12 residues. The CDR3 region is CASVAGAETQYF. The CDR3 DNA sequence: TGTGCTAGTGTGGCGGGGGCAGAGACCCAGTACTTC.

This clone has just one count. This rearrangement joins TRBV19 to TRBJ2-2; tentatively, D is TRBD1 (6 bases). Germline V gene sequence: CDR1 LNHDA, CDR2 SQIVND (reference sequence). CDR3 length equals 14 residues. V was pared by 7 bases and J by 1 base, with 10 bases between. The CDR3 loop is CASNLGQNTGELFF. DNA of the CDR3: TGTGCCAGTAACTTGGGACAGAACACCGGGGAGCTGTTTTTT. Complete variable domain (other parts from reference TRBV19 and TRBJ2-2): DGGITQSPKYLFRKEGQNVTLSCEQNLNHDAMYWYRQDPGQGLRLIYYSQIVNDFQKGDIAEGYSVSREKKESFPLTVTSAQKNPTAFYLCASNLGQNTGELFFGEGSRLTVL.

CDR3 DNA sequence: TGTGCCAGCAGTGAAGCGCCTAGCGGGCCCGGGGGGACCCAGTACTTC. Its translation: CASSEAPSGPGGTQYF. V gene TRBV6-1 combines with J gene TRBJ2-5; the match to TRBD2 covers 8 bases. J gave up 7 bases and V 0 bases, and 10 bases lay outside the gene matches. CDR1 and CDR2 from the germline V gene are MNHNS and SASEGT. The CDR3 spans 16 residues.

This sequence joins TRBV27 and TRBJ1-1, with D possibly TRBD1 on 5 matching bases. The CDR3 spans 13 residues. The germline V gene has CDR1 MNHEY and CDR2 SMNVEV (reference sequence). V gave up 3 bases and J gave up 11 bases, with 16 bases separating them. CDR3: CASSLGGAPWAFF. The CDR3 bases are TGTGCCAGCAGTTTGGGGGGAGCCCCGTGGGCTTTCTTT.

The rearrangement joins TRBV28 to TRBJ1-5; no reliable D call. This CDR3 has 15 residues. Trimming removed 7 bases at V and 0 bases at J, with 13 bases between. Germline-derived CDR1 and CDR2 are MDHEN and SYDVKM. CDR3: CASTPSGYSNQPQHF. The DNA for the CDR3 is TGTGCCAGCACCCCCTCCGGGTATAGCAATCAGCCCCAGCATTTT.

This clone was counted a single time. The chain combines TRBV4-1 with TRBJ2-7, with D tentatively TRBD1 (5 bases). V was clipped by 0 bases and J by 2 bases, with 11 bases between them. The CDR3 is 15 amino acids. Germline V gives CDR1 MGHRA, CDR2 YSYEKL. The CDR3 loop reads CASSQDQGFPYEQYF. CDR3 coding DNA: TGCGCCAGCAGCCAAGATCAGGGTTTCCCCTACGAGCAGTACTTC.

The J gene is TRBJ1-4, the V gene TRBV6-5, with a possible D match to TRBD1 (5 bases). The germline V gene encodes CDR1 MNHEY and CDR2 SVGAGI. Trimming shortened V by 2 bases and J by 8 bases, and 18 bases separated the two germline ends. The CDR3 loop spans 16 amino acids. CDR3 sequence (DNA): TGTGCCAGCAGTTACGGTTGGGGAGGGGTGAACGAAAAACTGTTTTTT. Its protein product is CASSYGWGGVNEKLFF.

This chain links TRBV4-1 with TRBJ2-3, with 8 bases identical to TRBD2. The germline gives CDR1 MGHRA, CDR2 YSYEKL. With V trimmed by 0 bases and J by 2 bases, 7 bases remained unmatched. The CDR3 runs to 17 residues. CDR3 sequence: CASSQDAGTRTTDTQYF. CDR3 nucleotide sequence: TGCGCCAGCAGCCAAGACGCCGGGACTAGGACCACAGATACGCAGTATTTT.

The CDR3 DNA reads TGTGCCAGCAGTGACGCAGGGGGCGTTTCGGATGAGCAGTTCTTC. Protein sequence: CASSDAGGVSDEQFF. The chain recombines TRBV6-4 with TRBJ2-1; 8 positions agree with TRBD1. CDR1 and CDR2 from the germline V gene are MRHNA and SNTAGT. The V segment lost 2 bases and the J segment 8 bases; nucleotides outside the gene matches: 8. This CDR3 has 15 amino acids.

The V gene is TRBV14, the J gene TRBJ2-2; D gene ambiguous. This CDR3 has 14 residues. The germline V and J ends were trimmed by 1 base and 4 bases, with 7 bases remaining between them. CDR1 is SGHDN, CDR2 FVKESK, per germline. The CDR3 spells CASSQVLSTGELFF. CDR3 DNA sequence: TGTGCCAGCAGCCAAGTTCTGTCCACCGGGGAGCTGTTTTTT.

Turning to this clone: The junction departs from the called germline gene at one end, perhaps through a read error. The chain has TRBV6-2 or TRBV6-3 and TRBJ2-7; perhaps TRBD1 as D (5 bases). The CDR3 is 12 residues long. Germline CDR1 is MNHEY and CDR2 is SVGEGT. CDR3 bases: TGTGCCAGCAGTTACTCGAATTTGGGGCTCCGCTTC. It yields the protein CASSYSNLGLRF.

The chain links TRBV18 to TRBJ2-7, with 9 bases aligning to TRBD1. The CDR3 contains 14 residues. CDR1 and CDR2 from the germline V gene are KGHSH and LQKENI. Losses at the gene ends were 5 bases for V and 8 bases for J; bases not matched to a gene: 10. The CDR3 here is CASSSGQGVVQQYF. DNA of the CDR3: TGTGCCAGCTCATCGGGACAGGGAGTAGTCCAGCAGTACTTC.

The J gene is TRBJ2-2, the V gene TRBV5-1; maybe TRBD1 (6 bases). Trimming removed 8 bases at V and 0 bases at J, with 11 bases between. From germline, CDR1 is SGHRS and CDR2 YFSETQ. The CDR3 has 14 amino acids. CDR3 residues: CASTGTTNTGELFF. In nucleotides, the CDR3 is TGCGCCAGTACAGGGACAACGAACACCGGGGAGCTGTTTTTT.

CDR3 loop: CASSLSGGAAGELFF. DNA of the CDR3: TGTGCCAGCAGCCTAAGCGGGGGGGCCGCCGGGGAGCTGTTTTTT. The rearrangement joins TRBV3-1 (or the pseudogene TRBV3-2) to TRBJ2-2; 10 positions agree with TRBD2. The CDR3 has 15 amino acids. The germline gives CDR1 LGHDT, CDR2 YNNKEL (reference sequence). Trimming at V came to 4 bases and at J to 6 bases, leaving 5 bases not matched to a gene.

This chain uses TRBV7-2 with TRBJ2-2; 7 bases are shared with TRBD2. V dropped 5 bases and J dropped 8; count of bases not matched to a gene: 17. The CDR3 sequence is 17 residues long. Germline V gene sequence: CDR1 SGHTA, CDR2 FQGNSA. CDR3 amino acids: CASSLGTGLRSSGELFF. The CDR3 bases are TGTGCCAGCAGCCTCGGGACGGGACTACGCTCTTCTGGGGAGCTGTTTTTT.

This clone was seen once. The chain carries TRBV4-2 and TRBJ2-2, with D hard to call. The germline V gene encodes CDR1 LGHNA and CDR2 YNFKEQ. The germline V and J ends were trimmed by 1 base and 5 bases, with 8 bases remaining between them. CDR3 length equals 14 residues. In nucleotides, the CDR3 is TGTGCCAGCAGCCAAGTATCCCAGACCGGGGAGCTGTTTTTT. This codes for CASSQVSQTGELFF.

This clone was picked up a small number of times. The J gene is TRBJ2-2, the V gene TRBV28; no definite D call. The CDR3 is made up of 13 amino acids. The V and J ends lost 3 bases and 2 bases respectively, with 4 bases between them. CDR1 is MDHEN, CDR2 SYDVKM, per germline. The chain's CDR3 is CASSFSNTGELFF. The CDR3 DNA reads TGTGCCAGCAGTTTTTCTAACACCGGGGAGCTGTTTTTT.

The rearrangement joins TRBV5-1 to TRBJ1-5; the D is unclear. The CDR3 loop spans 13 amino acids. Between the trimmed V and J ends, which lost 5 bases and 0 bases, there was a span of 6 bases. Germline assignment: CDR1 SGHRS and CDR2 YFSETQ. The CDR3 sequence: CASRADSNQPQHF. DNA for the CDR3: TGCGCCAGCAGGGCAGATAGCAATCAGCCCCAGCATTTT.

The chain uses TRBV19 and TRBJ1-5; a possible D gene is TRBD1 (5 bases). V lost 2 bases, J lost 5 bases, and 10 bases lay in between. Germline V CDR1 and CDR2: LNHDA, SQIVND (reference sequence). The CDR3 loop spans 14 amino acids. In DNA, the CDR3 is TGTGCCAGTAGTATAAGGAGGGGTGATCAGCCCCAGCATTTT. Translated: CASSIRRGDQPQHF. The variable domain in full, completed from reference TRBV19 and TRBJ1-5, reads DGGITQSPKYLFRKEGQNVTLSCEQNLNHDAMYWYRQDPGQGLRLIYYSQIVNDFQKGDIAEGYSVSREKKESFPLTVTSAQKNPTAFYLCASSIRRGDQPQHFGDGTRLSIL.